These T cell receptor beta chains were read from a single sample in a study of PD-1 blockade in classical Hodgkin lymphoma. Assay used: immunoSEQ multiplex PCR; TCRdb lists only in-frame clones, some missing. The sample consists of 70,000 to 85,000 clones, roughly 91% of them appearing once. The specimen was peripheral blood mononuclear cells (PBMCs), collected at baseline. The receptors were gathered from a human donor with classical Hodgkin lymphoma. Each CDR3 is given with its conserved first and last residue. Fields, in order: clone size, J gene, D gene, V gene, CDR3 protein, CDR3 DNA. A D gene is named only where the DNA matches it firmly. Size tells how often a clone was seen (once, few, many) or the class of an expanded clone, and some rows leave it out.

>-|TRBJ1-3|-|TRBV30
CAWGADTIYF
TGTGCCTGGGGAGCGGACACCATATATTTT
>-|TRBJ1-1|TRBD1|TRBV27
CASSWRLDRGGNTEAFF
TGTGCCAGCAGCTGGCGCCTGGACAGGGGGGGGAACACTGAAGCTTTCTTT
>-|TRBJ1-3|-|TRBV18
CASSEVAESGNTIYF
TGTGCCAGCTCAGAGGTAGCTGAGAGTGGAAACACCATATATTTT
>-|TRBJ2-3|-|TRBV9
CASSVVGTDTQYF
TGTGCCAGCAGCGTAGTCGGGACAGATACGCAGTATTTT
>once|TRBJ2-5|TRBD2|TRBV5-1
CASSGTSGGPQESLYF
TGCGCCAGCAGCGGGACTAGCGGGGGACCGCAAGAGTCACTCTACTTC
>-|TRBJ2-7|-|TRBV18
CASSPRSQSKPQSYEQYF
TGTGCCAGCTCACCACGGTCGCAGAGCAAACCACAGTCCTACGAGCAGTACTTC
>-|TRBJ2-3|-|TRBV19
CASTWDLRGDTQYF
TGTGCCAGTACCTGGGACTTGAGGGGAGATACGCAGTATTTT
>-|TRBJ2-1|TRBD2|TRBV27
CASSLGTRLEQFF
TGTGCCAGCAGTTTGGGGACTAGACTTGAGCAGTTCTTC
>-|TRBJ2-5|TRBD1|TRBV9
CASSVTGVKETQYF
TGTGCCAGCAGCGTCACAGGGGTAAAGGAGACCCAGTACTTC
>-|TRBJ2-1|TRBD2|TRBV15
CATGRLAGDDEQFF
TGTGCCACCGGGAGACTAGCGGGAGACGATGAGCAGTTCTTC
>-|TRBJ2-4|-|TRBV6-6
CASSYSSLYAKNIQYF
TGTGCCAGCAGTTACTCGAGTCTATACGCCAAAAACATTCAGTACTTC
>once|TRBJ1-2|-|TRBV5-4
CASSGEGGNGYTF
TGTGCCAGCTCCGGGGAGGGCGGGAATGGCTACACCTTC
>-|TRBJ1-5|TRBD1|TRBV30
CAWGGQADQPQHF
TGTGCCTGGGGGGGACAGGCCGATCAGCCCCAGCATTTT
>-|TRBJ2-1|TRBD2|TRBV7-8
CASSLPSGLADRAPYNEQFF
TGTGCCAGCAGCCTCCCCAGCGGGCTAGCGGACCGGGCCCCCTACAATGAGCAGTTCTTC
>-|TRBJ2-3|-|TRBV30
CAWSALAVHTDTQYF
TGTGCCTGGAGTGCCCTAGCCGTGCACACAGATACGCAGTATTTT
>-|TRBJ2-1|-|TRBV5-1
CASSVTRSEYNEQFF
TGCGCCAGCAGTGTAACCCGATCGGAATACAATGAGCAGTTCTTC
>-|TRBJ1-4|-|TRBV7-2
CASRGIDSLKLFF
TGTGCCAGCAGGGGTATCGACAGCTTAAAACTGTTTTTT
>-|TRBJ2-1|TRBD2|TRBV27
CASSLRHTGTSGYNEQFF
TGTGCCAGCAGTTTAAGGCACACCGGGACTAGCGGGTACAATGAGCAGTTCTTC
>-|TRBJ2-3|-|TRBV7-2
CASSPTLGVMADTQYF
TGTGCCAGCAGCCCTACGCTTGGAGTAATGGCAGATACGCAGTATTTT
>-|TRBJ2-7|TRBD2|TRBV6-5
CASSYRSGSANEQYF
TGTGCCAGCAGTTACAGGAGCGGGAGTGCCAACGAGCAGTACTTC
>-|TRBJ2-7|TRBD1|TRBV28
CASSFGTGGGYEQYF
TGTGCCAGCAGTTTCGGGACAGGGGGAGGCTACGAGCAGTACTTC
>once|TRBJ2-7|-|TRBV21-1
CASSKDCLYEQYF
TGTGCCAGCAGCAAAGACTGCCTTTACGAGCAGTACTTC
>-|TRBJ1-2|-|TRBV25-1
CASSASQLDGYTF
TGTGCCAGCAGTGCATCTCAGTTAGATGGCTACACCTTC
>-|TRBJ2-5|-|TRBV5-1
CASSLSASPETQYF
TGCGCCAGCAGCTTGTCGGCTAGCCCCGAGACCCAGTACTTC
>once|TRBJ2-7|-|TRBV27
CASSTRDDSYEQYF
TGTGCCAGCAGTACCCGGGACGACTCCTACGAGCAGTACTTC
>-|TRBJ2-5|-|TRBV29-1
CSVVPTGGGETQYF
TGCAGCGTTGTACCCACCGGGGGCGGAGAGACCCAGTACTTC
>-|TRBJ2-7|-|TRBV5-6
CASSFGSRYEQYF
TGTGCCAGCAGCTTTGGCAGCCGCTACGAGCAGTACTTC
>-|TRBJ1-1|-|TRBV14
CASSQAGWTEAFF
TGTGCCAGCAGCCAGGCGGGGTGGACTGAAGCTTTCTTT
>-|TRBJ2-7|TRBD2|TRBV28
CASSLSPLFAGTSGMGSYEQYF
TGTGCCAGCAGTTTATCACCCCTTTTTGCCGGGACTAGCGGGATGGGTTCCTACGAGCAGTACTTC
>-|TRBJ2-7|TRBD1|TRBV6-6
CASKKRDRSYEQYF
TGTGCCAGCAAAAAGAGGGACAGATCCTACGAGCAGTACTTC
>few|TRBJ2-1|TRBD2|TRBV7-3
CASSFAREAHNEQFF
TGTGCCAGCAGCTTCGCCCGGGAGGCTCACAATGAGCAGTTCTTC
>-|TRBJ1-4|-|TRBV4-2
CASSHSPRRPGADKLLGWNEKLFF
TGTGCCAGCAGCCACTCGCCGAGGCGCCCCGGCGCTGACAAGCTACTAGGGTGGAATGAAAAACTGTTTTTT
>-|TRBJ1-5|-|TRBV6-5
CASRETVNQPQHF
TGTGCCAGCAGGGAGACAGTAAATCAGCCCCAGCATTTT
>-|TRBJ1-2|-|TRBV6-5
CASSYRQWNGYTF
TGTGCCAGCAGTTACCGACAGTGGAATGGCTACACCTTC
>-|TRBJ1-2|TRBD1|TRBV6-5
CASSYGEGAGYGYTF
TGTGCCAGCAGTTACGGTGAGGGGGCAGGCTATGGCTACACCTTC
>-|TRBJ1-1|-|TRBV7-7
CASSLTGLNTEAFF
TGTGCCAGCAGCTTAACGGGACTGAACACTGAAGCTTTCTTT
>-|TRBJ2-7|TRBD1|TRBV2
CASRDRESGAKEQYF
TGTGCCAGCAGAGACAGGGAATCTGGGGCTAAGGAGCAGTACTTC
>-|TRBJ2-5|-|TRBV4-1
CASSQLLGKEDPETQYF
TGCGCCAGCAGCCAACTTCTGGGAAAAGAGGACCCCGAGACCCAGTACTTC
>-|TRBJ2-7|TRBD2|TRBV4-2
CASSQGTSFEQYF
TGTGCCAGCAGCCAAGGGACTAGTTTCGAGCAGTACTTC
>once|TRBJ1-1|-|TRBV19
CASSIVQKNTEAFF
TGTGCCAGTAGTATAGTTCAGAAGAACACTGAAGCTTTCTTT
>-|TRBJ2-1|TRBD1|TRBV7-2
CASSLTGLNEQFF
TGTGCCAGCAGCCTGACAGGGTTAAATGAGCAGTTCTTC
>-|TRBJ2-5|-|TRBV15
CATKVLETQYF
TGTGCCACCAAGGTTTTGGAGACCCAGTACTTC
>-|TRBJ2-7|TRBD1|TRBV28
CASRQTGQVYEQYF
TGTGCCAGCAGACAGACGGGACAGGTTTACGAGCAGTACTTC
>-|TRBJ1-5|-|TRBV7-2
CASSPGDGQPQHF
TGTGCCAGCAGCCCGGGGGACGGTCAGCCCCAGCATTTT
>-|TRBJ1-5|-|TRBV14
CASSQERSGRDQPQHF
TGTGCCAGCAGCCAAGAACGGTCCGGACGTGATCAGCCCCAGCATTTT
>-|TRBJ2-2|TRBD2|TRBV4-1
CASSLLADNTGELFF
TGCGCCAGCAGCCTACTAGCGGATAACACCGGGGAGCTGTTTTTT
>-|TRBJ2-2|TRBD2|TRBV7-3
CASSLLPGLANTGELFF
TGTGCCAGCAGCTTACTCCCGGGACTAGCGAACACCGGGGAGCTGTTTTTT
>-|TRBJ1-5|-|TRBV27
CASRLTGKGQPQHF
TGTGCCAGCAGACTAACAGGGAAAGGTCAGCCCCAGCATTTT
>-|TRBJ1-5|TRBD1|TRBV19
CASSEGQWSQPQHF
TGTGCCAGTAGTGAGGGACAGTGGAGCCAGCCCCAGCATTTT
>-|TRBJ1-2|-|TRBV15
CATSRDRGDYGYTF
TGTGCCACCAGCAGAGATCGAGGAGACTATGGCTACACCTTC
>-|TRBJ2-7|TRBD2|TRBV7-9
CASSSAGGPLEQYF
TGTGCCAGCAGCTCCGCGGGGGGGCCCCTCGAGCAGTACTTC
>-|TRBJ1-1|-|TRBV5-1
CASSPGNTEAFF
TGCGCCAGCTCACCGGGGAACACTGAAGCTTTCTTT
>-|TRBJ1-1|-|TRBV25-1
CASTPRQRNTKAFF
TGTGCCAGCACCCCGAGGCAGCGAAACACTAAAGCTTTCTTT
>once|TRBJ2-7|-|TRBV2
CASSPPRGMTYEQYF
TGTGCCAGCAGTCCTCCGCGAGGGATGACCTACGAGCAGTACTTC
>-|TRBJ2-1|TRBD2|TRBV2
CASSAKAKREWGNEQFF
TGTGCCAGCAGCGCAAAGGCTAAGCGGGAGTGGGGAAATGAGCAGTTCTTC
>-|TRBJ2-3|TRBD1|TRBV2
CASTRTGPSTDTQYF
TGTGCCAGCACCCGGACAGGCCCTAGCACAGATACGCAGTATTTT
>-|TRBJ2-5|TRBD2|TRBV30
CAWTGTRLGQETQYF
TGTGCCTGGACTGGGACTAGGCTGGGTCAAGAGACCCAGTACTTC